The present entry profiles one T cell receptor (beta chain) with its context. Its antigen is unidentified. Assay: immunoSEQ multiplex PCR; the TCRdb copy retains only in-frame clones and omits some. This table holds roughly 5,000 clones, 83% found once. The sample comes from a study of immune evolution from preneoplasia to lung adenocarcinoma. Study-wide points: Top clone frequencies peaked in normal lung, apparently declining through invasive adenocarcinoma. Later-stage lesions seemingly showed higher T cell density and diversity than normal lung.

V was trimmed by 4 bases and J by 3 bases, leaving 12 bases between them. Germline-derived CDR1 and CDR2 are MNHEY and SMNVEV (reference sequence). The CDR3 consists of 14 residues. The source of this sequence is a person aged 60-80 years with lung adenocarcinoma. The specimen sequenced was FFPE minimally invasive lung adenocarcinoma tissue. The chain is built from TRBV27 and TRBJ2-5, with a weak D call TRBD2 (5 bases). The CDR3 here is CASSWTGKKETQYF. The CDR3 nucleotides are TGTGCCAGCAGTTGGACTGGAAAAAAAGAGACCCAGTACTTC.